The 30 T cell receptor beta chains reported below all come from one sample, sequenced in a study of healthy donors' naive CD4 and CD8 T cells. Each TCR library used about 500 ng of total RNA and a linear amplification protocol. TCRdb passed the reads through MiXCR, listing each CDR3 protein once. The sample has some 190,000 distinct CDR3 sequences, over 60% seen once. The sequenced material came from naive CD4+ and CD8+ T cells sorted from blood, pooled from several donors. These receptors came from a pool of human donors in good health; the sample pools cells from several healthy donors.

This clonotype appeared a few times. The chain uses TRBV29-1 and TRBJ1-1; TRBD1 agrees at 9 bases. V shed 5 bases and J 4 bases; nucleotides not matched to a gene: 5. Per germline, CDR1 SQVTM and CDR2 ANQGSEA. This CDR3 has 13 residues. This chain's CDR3 is CSVKRQGGTEAFF. The CDR3 DNA sequence: TGCAGCGTTAAACGACAGGGGGGCACTGAAGCTTTCTTT.

CDR3 coding DNA: TGTGCCAGTAGCCCAGCGACAGGGGGCACTGAAGCTTTCTTT. Protein: CASSPATGGTEAFF. The rearrangement uses TRBV19 and TRBJ1-1; 9 nucleotides agree with TRBD1. V shed 6 bases and J 4 bases; nucleotides not matched to a gene: 6. In germline, CDR1 is LNHDA, CDR2 SQIVND (reference sequence). The CDR3 extends over 14 amino acids.

The rearrangement links TRBV14 to TRBJ1-1; D unclear. V shed 0 bases and J shed 8 bases, with 19 bases lying between them. The CDR3 is 16 residues long. In germline, CDR1 is SGHDN, CDR2 FVKESK. DNA for the CDR3: TGTGCCAGCAGCCAAGATCTTCTGCCCTCCTTAGGGGAAGCTTTCTTT. Translating it yields CASSQDLLPSLGEAFF.

The V gene is TRBV7-8, the J gene TRBJ1-1; D remains ambiguous. Germline V gene data show CDR1 as SGHVS and CDR2 as FQNEAQ. V shed 0 bases and J shed 5 bases, with 7 bases lying between them. The CDR3 length is 13 residues. Written as DNA, the CDR3 is TGTGCCAGCAGCTTAGCGCTGCCGACTGAAGCTTTCTTT. It yields the protein CASSLALPTEAFF.

This chain connects TRBV5-1 to TRBJ1-2; D ambiguous. The CDR3 consists of 15 residues. Germline V gene sequence: CDR1 SGHRS, CDR2 YFSETQ. V was shortened by 0 bases and J by 6 bases, with 15 bases between the two germline ends. In nucleotides, the CDR3 is TGCGCCAGCAGCTTGGCGGGCAGTGGAAGAGATGGCTACACCTTC. This gives the protein CASSLAGSGRDGYTF.

The chain has TRBV6-5 and TRBJ2-5; TRBD1 matches at 7 bases. The V gene's germline CDR1 is MNHEY and CDR2 SVGAGI. The CDR3 extends over 19 amino acids. The V and J ends lost 6 bases and 3 bases, in that order; junction bases with no gene match: 22. CDR3 protein: CASRAALTGKDGLEETQYF. DNA of the CDR3: TGTGCCAGCAGGGCCGCTTTGACAGGGAAAGATGGGTTAGAAGAGACCCAGTACTTC.

The chain carries TRBV29-1 and TRBJ1-2; 9 bases match TRBD1. Germline CDR1 is SQVTM and CDR2 is ANQGSEA. CDR3 length: 13 residues. V was pared by 6 bases and J by 5 bases, with 7 bases of the junction left unmatched. The CDR3 bases are TGCAGCGTAGGCAGACAGGGGGGATATGGCTACACCTTC. It yields the protein CSVGRQGGYGYTF.

J is TRBJ2-5 and V is TRBV19, with unresolved D. The CDR3 sequence is 13 residues long. Deletions cut 1 base from V and 3 bases from J, with 6 bases between. The V gene's germline CDR1 is LNHDA and CDR2 SQIVND (reference sequence). CDR3 bases: TGTGCCAGTAGTATAGTCCAGGAAGAGACCCAGTACTTC. Its protein product is CASSIVQEETQYF.

This chain links TRBV27 with TRBJ2-7; D is ambiguous. The CDR3 is 12 residues long. The V end lost 3 bases, the J end lost 5 bases, and 8 bases lay between the germline ends. CDR1 is MNHEY, CDR2 SMNVEV, per germline (reference sequence). The CDR3 sequence is CASSFGSNEQYF. CDR3 DNA: TGTGCCAGCAGTTTCGGTAGTAACGAGCAGTACTTC.

The genes are TRBV29-1 and TRBJ1-3, with 8 bases matching TRBD1. The CDR3 spans 14 residues. Per germline, CDR1 SQVTM and CDR2 ANQGSEA. The J segment lost 3 bases and the V segment lost 4 bases, leaving 5 bases of the junction unmatched. CDR3 in DNA: TGCAGCGTTGTCCAGGGGGCAGGTGGAAACACCATATATTTT. Protein: CSVVQGAGGNTIYF. Variable domain in full (rest from reference TRBV29-1 and TRBJ1-3): SAVISQKPSRDICQRGTSLTIQCQVDSQVTMMFWYRQQPGQSLTLIATANQGSEATYESGFVIDKFPISRPNLTFSTLTVSNMSPEDSSIYLCSVVQGAGGNTIYFGEGSWLTVV.

The genes are TRBV29-1 and TRBJ1-1; 9 nucleotides line up with TRBD1. From germline, CDR1 is SQVTM and CDR2 ANQGSEA. V trimming: 6 bases; J trimming: 4 bases; junction bases outside the gene matches: 15. This CDR3 has 16 amino acids. The CDR3 reads CSVAGTGTDSGTEAFF. The CDR3 region has the DNA TGCAGCGTCGCCGGGACAGGGACTGACTCGGGCACTGAAGCTTTCTTT.

The chain uses TRBV29-1 and TRBJ2-7; 8 bases agree with TRBD1. This CDR3 is 16 amino acids long. The V gene end was trimmed by 0 bases and the J gene end by 0 bases; junction bases not matched to a gene: 7. Per the germline V gene, CDR1 is SQVTM and CDR2 is ANQGSEA. In DNA, the CDR3 is TGCAGCGTTGAAGAGGACAGGGCGAAAAGCTCCTACGAGCAGTACTTC. Amino acids: CSVEEDRAKSSYEQYF.

J is TRBJ2-2 and V is TRBV6-5; unclear D gene. The CDR3 is 14 amino acids. Trimming pared 5 bases from V and 3 bases from J, leaving 10 bases between. CDR1 MNHEY and CDR2 SVGAGI come from the germline V gene. This chain's CDR3 is CASSVTGYTGELFF. The CDR3 DNA sequence: TGTGCCAGCAGTGTGACTGGTTACACCGGGGAGCTGTTTTTT.

The rearrangement uses TRBV20-1 and TRBJ2-7; 8 bases align to TRBD1. V dropped 0 bases and J dropped 3; count of bases not matched to a gene: 10. This CDR3 has 16 residues. Per the germline V gene, CDR1 is DFQATT and CDR2 is SNEGSKA (reference sequence). The CDR3 DNA reads TGCAGTGCTAGAGATAGGAGGGGACAGGCCCACTACGAGCAGTACTTC. This translates into CSARDRRGQAHYEQYF.

The chain employs TRBV27 and TRBJ2-7; possible D gene TRBD2, 6 bases. CDR3 length: 14 amino acids. With 5 bases removed from V and 5 bases from J, the gap between germline ends came to 16 bases. Germline CDR1 reads MNHEY; CDR2 reads SMNVEV (reference sequence). The CDR3 DNA reads TGTGCCAGCAGTCCCTCCGGGACGGGAGACGAGCAGTACTTC. Residues: CASSPSGTGDEQYF.

The chain employs TRBV27 and TRBJ1-2; D is unclear. The CDR3 totals 13 residues. The germline V and J ends were trimmed by 4 bases and 8 bases, with 14 bases remaining between them. Germline-derived CDR1 and CDR2 are MNHEY and SMNVEV (reference sequence). This CDR3 reads CASSSGELGGYTF. In nucleotides, the CDR3 is TGTGCCAGCAGTTCCGGCGAGCTTGGAGGCTACACCTTC.

This clonotype was counted a few times. This chain joins TRBV5-6 and TRBJ2-7; the D is unclear. Trimming cost V 2 bases and J 1 base, with 7 bases left between them. This CDR3 comprises 13 residues. Germline assignment: CDR1 SGHDT and CDR2 YYEEEE. The CDR3 spells CASSFGDSYEQYF. In DNA, the CDR3 is TGTGCCAGCAGCTTTGGGGATTCCTACGAGCAGTACTTC.

This rearrangement joins TRBV19 to TRBJ1-2, with TRBD1 matching 9 bases. CDR1 and CDR2 (germline): LNHDA, SQIVND (reference sequence). V lost 3 bases to trimming and J lost 4 bases; unmatched junction nucleotides: 6. The CDR3 is 15 amino acids. The CDR3: CASSIPDRGAYGYTF. As DNA, the CDR3 is TGTGCCAGTAGTATCCCGGACAGGGGAGCCTATGGCTACACCTTC.

The chain combines TRBV5-1 with TRBJ2-3; tentative D call: TRBD2 (5 bases). The V gene lost 4 bases and the J gene lost 1 base, with 13 bases spanning the gap. The CDR3 loop spans 15 amino acids. CDR1 and CDR2 from the germline V gene are SGHRS and YFSETQ. The CDR3 sequence: CASSITSHGTDTQYF. Written as DNA, the CDR3 is TGCGCCAGCAGCATTACTAGTCACGGCACAGATACGCAGTATTTT.

The chain is built from TRBV11-1 and TRBJ2-7; unclear D gene. Trimming stripped 3 bases from V and 0 bases from J, with 9 bases between. CDR1 and CDR2 (germline): SGHAT, FQDESV (reference sequence). This CDR3 comprises 14 residues. CDR3 residues: CASSLAVSSYEQYF. The CDR3 DNA follows: TGTGCCAGCAGCTTGGCGGTGAGCTCCTACGAGCAGTACTTC.

V usage is TRBV12-3 or TRBV12-4 and J usage is TRBJ2-5; D is ambiguous. There are 12 residues in the CDR3. Trimming took 1 base from V and 5 from J, leaving 5 bases between them. The CDR3 bases are TGTGCCAGCAGTTTAGTCGATGAGACCCAGTACTTC. Its translation is CASSLVDETQYF.

The chain recombines TRBV5-5 with TRBJ1-5, with D hard to call. Germline CDR1 reads SGHKS; CDR2 reads YYEKEE (reference sequence). The V end lost 4 bases, the J end lost 3 bases, and 20 bases lay between the germline ends. The CDR3 covers 17 residues. Written as DNA, the CDR3 is TGTGCCAGCAGCAGTCCCGGGCTAGAGGGAGACAATCAGCCCCAGCATTTT. Translating gives CASSSPGLEGDNQPQHF.

V usage is TRBV29-1 and J usage is TRBJ2-1, with D possibly being TRBD2 (5 bases). This CDR3 is built from 16 residues. Germline V CDR1 and CDR2: SQVTM, ANQGSEA. The V gene lost 6 bases and the J gene lost 1 base, with 19 bases spanning the gap. In DNA form, the CDR3 reads TGCAGCGTCAAGACCCGGGGTAGTATATCCTACAATGAGCAGTTCTTC. It specifies CSVKTRGSISYNEQFF.

The chain employs TRBV18 and TRBJ2-4; 8 nucleotides align to TRBD1. The CDR3 is 13 residues long. Unmatched junction bases numbered 1, after V lost 0 bases and J lost 9 bases. Germline assignment: CDR1 KGHSH and CDR2 LQKENI. The CDR3 nucleotides are TGTGCCAGCTCACCACCGCAGGGGGCCATTCAGTACTTC. Translation: CASSPPQGAIQYF. Full variable domain (remainder filled in from reference TRBV18 and TRBJ2-4): NAGVMQNPRHLVRRRGQEARLRCSPMKGHSHVYWYRQLPEEGLKFMVYLQKENIIDESGMPKERFSAEFPKEGPSILRIQQVVRGDSAAYFCASSPPQGAIQYFGAGTRLSVL.

This clonotype was recorded only once. The J gene is TRBJ2-1, the V gene TRBV29-1; 9 bases match TRBD1. The CDR3 spans 14 residues. Germline V CDR1 and CDR2: SQVTM, ANQGSEA. The CDR3 DNA reads as TGCATTGGACAGGGGACAGGCTCCTACAATGAGCAGTTCTTC. Its translation: CIGQGTGSYNEQFF.

A word on this clonotype: A junction boundary mismatches the germline segment, possibly from a read error. The rearrangement links TRBV6-6 to TRBJ2-2, with TRBD1 identical over 7 bases. There are 15 residues in the CDR3. Germline CDR1 MNHNY, CDR2 SVGAGI (reference sequence). Written as DNA, the CDR3 is TGTGCCAGTAGTTGGCGAGGGGGCGTAGCCGGGGAGCTGTTTTTT. Encoded protein: CASSWRGGVAGELFF.

This clonotype has a handful of counts. The J gene is TRBJ2-1, the V gene TRBV29-1; 8 positions agree with TRBD1. There are 12 residues in the CDR3. In germline, CDR1 is SQVTM, CDR2 ANQGSEA. J gave up 5 bases and V 7 bases, and 4 bases lay outside the gene matches. CDR3 bases: TGCAGCGCTGGACAGGGCGACAATGAGCAGTTCTTC. Protein: CSAGQGDNEQFF.

V is TRBV29-1 and J is TRBJ1-3, with D perhaps TRBD1 (6 bases). This CDR3 spans 13 amino acids. Trimming shortened V by 8 bases and J by 1 base, and 12 bases separated the two germline ends. Germline assignment: CDR1 SQVTM and CDR2 ANQGSEA. CDR3 nucleotides: TGCAGCATTTGGACAGCTTCTGGAAACACCATATATTTT. Its protein product is CSIWTASGNTIYF.

V is TRBV7-9 and J is TRBJ2-5; D is perhaps TRBD2 (6 bases). Germline CDR1 SEHNR, CDR2 FQNEAQ (reference sequence). V lost 4 bases and J 2 bases, leaving 14 bases between the germline ends. The CDR3 runs 15 residues. CDR3 amino acids: CASSSPGTLQETQYF. In DNA form, the CDR3 reads TGTGCCAGCAGCTCCCCGGGGACTCTTCAAGAGACCCAGTACTTC. Full variable domain (outside the CDR3, taken from reference TRBV7-9 and TRBJ2-5): DTGVSQNPRHKITKRGQNVTFRCDPISEHNRLYWYRQTLGQGPEFLTYFQNEAQLEKSRLLSDRFSAERPKGSFSTLEIQRTEQGDSAMYLCASSSPGTLQETQYFGPGTRLLVL.

The genes are TRBV6-5 and TRBJ2-7, with 15 bases that match TRBD2. The CDR3 extends over 18 amino acids. Germline assignment: CDR1 MNHEY and CDR2 SVGAGI. Losses at the gene ends were 1 base for V and 5 bases for J; bases not matched to a gene: 9. For the CDR3, the DNA is TGTGCCAGCAGTTACTTTGGGACTAGCGGGGGGAGTTTACACGAGCAGTACTTC. Translated, it gives CASSYFGTSGGSLHEQYF.